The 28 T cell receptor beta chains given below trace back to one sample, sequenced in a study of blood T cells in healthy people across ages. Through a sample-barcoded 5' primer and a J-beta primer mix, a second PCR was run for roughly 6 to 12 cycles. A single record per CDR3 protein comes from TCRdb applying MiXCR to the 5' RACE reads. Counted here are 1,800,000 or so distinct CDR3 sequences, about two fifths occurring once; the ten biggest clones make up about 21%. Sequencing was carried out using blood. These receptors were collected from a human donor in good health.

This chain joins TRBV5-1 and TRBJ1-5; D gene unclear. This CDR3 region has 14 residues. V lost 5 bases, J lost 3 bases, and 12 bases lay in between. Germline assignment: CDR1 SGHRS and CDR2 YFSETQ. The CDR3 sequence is CASSEGSFNQPQHF. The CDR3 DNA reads TGCGCCAGCAGTGAAGGGAGCTTCAATCAGCCCCAGCATTTT.

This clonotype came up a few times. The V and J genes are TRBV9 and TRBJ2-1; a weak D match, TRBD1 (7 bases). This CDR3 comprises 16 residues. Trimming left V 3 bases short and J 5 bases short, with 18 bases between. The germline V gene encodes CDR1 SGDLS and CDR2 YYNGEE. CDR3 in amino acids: CASSGRDSQFHNEQFF. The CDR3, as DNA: TGTGCCAGCAGCGGGAGGGACAGCCAGTTCCACAATGAGCAGTTCTTC.

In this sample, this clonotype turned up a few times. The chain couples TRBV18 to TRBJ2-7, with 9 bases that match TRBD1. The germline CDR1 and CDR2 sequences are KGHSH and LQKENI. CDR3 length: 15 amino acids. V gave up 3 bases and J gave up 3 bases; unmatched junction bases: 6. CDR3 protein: CASSPRQGEGYEQYF. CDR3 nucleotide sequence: TGTGCCAGCTCACCTAGACAGGGGGAGGGCTACGAGCAGTACTTC. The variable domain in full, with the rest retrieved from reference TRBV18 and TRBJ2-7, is NAGVMQNPRHLVRRRGQEARLRCSPMKGHSHVYWYRQLPEEGLKFMVYLQKENIIDESGMPKERFSAEFPKEGPSILRIQQVVRGDSAAYFCASSPRQGEGYEQYFGPGTRLTVT.

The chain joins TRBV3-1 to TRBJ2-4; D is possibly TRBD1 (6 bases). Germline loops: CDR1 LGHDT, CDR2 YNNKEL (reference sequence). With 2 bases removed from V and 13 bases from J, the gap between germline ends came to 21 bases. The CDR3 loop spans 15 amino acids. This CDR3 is CASSQTQGNGYEQYF. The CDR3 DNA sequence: TGTGCCAGCAGCCAAACCCAGGGGAACGGCTACGAACAGTACTTC.

The CDR3 spells CASSPTGQWGSAFF. The CDR3 nucleotides read TGTGCCAGCAGCCCCACTGGACAGTGGGGTTCGGCTTTCTTT. The rearrangement joins TRBV12-3 or TRBV12-4 to TRBJ1-1, with D perhaps TRBD1 (6 bases). The CDR3 spans 14 residues. Deletions cut 6 bases from V and 11 bases from J, with 22 bases between.

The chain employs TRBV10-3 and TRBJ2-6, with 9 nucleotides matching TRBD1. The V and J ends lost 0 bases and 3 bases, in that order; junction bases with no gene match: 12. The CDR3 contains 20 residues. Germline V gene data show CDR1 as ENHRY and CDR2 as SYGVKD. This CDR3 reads CAISESKGVQGAFGANVLTF. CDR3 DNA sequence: TGTGCCATCAGTGAGTCTAAGGGCGTACAGGGGGCGTTTGGGGCCAACGTCCTGACTTTC.

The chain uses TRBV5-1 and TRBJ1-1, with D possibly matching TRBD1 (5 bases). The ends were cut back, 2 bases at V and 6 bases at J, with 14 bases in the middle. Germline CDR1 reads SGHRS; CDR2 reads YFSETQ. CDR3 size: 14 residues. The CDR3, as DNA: TGCGCCAGCAGCTTTCAGGGAGAGGGTCCTGAAGCTTTCTTT. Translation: CASSFQGEGPEAFF.

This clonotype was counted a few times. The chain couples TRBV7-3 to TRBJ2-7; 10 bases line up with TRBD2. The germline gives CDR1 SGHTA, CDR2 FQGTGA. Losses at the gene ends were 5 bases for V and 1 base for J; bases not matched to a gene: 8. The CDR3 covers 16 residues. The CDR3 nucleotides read TGTGCCAGCAGCCCCCGACTAGCGGGCGATTCCTACGAGCAGTACTTC. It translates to CASSPRLAGDSYEQYF.

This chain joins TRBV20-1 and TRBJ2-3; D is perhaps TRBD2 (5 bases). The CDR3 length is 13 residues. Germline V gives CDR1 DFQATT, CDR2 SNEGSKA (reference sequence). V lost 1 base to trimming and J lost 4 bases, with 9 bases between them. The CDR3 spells CSARVGGSDTQYF. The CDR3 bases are TGCAGTGCTAGAGTCGGAGGTTCAGATACGCAGTATTTT.

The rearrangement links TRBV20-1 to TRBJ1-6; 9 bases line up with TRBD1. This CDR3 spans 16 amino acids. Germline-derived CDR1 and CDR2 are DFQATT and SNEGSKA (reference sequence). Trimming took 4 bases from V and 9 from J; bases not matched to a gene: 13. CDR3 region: CSATGGWDRVSSPLHF. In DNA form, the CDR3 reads TGCAGTGCTACGGGTGGTTGGGACAGGGTTTCTTCACCCCTCCACTTT.

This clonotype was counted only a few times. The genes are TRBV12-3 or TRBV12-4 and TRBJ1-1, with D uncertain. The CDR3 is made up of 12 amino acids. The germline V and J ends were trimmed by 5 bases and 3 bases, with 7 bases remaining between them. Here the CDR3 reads CASSNTHTEAFF. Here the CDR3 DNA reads TGTGCCAGCAGTAACACTCACACTGAAGCTTTCTTT.

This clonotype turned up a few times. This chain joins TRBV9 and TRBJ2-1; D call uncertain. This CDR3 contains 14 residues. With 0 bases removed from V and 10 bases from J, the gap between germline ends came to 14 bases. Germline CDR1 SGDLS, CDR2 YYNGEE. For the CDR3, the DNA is TGTGCCAGCAGCGTAGCAGCAGGTCAGAGAGAGCAGTTCTTC. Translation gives CASSVAAGQREQFF.

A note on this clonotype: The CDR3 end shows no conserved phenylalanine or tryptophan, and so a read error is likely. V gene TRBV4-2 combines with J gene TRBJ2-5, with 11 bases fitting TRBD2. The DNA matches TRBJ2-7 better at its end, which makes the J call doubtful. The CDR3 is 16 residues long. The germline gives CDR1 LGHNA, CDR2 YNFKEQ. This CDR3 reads CASSQDPSGGNYEQYC. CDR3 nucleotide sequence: TGTGCCAGCAGCCAAGATCCTAGCGGGGGGAACTACGAGCAGTACTGC.

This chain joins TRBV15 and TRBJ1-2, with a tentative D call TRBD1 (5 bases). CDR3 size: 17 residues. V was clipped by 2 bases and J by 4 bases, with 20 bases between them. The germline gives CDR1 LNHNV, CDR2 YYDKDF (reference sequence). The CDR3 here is CATSRIGVGGFRYGYTF. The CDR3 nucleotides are TGTGCCACCAGCAGAATTGGGGTTGGGGGATTTCGCTATGGCTACACCTTC.

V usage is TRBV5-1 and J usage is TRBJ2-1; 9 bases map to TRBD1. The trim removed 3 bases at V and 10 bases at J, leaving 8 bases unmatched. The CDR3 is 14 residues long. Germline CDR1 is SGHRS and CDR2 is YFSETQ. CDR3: CASSSGTGRVEQFF. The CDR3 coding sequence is TGCGCCAGCAGCTCGGGGACAGGGAGAGTCGAGCAGTTCTTC.

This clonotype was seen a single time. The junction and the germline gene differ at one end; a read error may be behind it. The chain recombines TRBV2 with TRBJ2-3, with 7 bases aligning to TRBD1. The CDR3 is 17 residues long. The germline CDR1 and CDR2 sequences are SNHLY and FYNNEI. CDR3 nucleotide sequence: TGTGCCAGCAGTCGTATGCTGACAGGGTCTAGCACAGGTACGCAGTATTTT. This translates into CASSRMLTGSSTGTQYF.

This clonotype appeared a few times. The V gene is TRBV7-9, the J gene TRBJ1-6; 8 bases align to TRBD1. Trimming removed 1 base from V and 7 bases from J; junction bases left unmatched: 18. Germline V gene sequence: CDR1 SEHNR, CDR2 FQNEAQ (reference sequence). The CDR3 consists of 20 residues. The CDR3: CASSLGSLIQTTGENSPLHF. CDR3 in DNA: TGTGCCAGCAGCTTAGGTAGTCTCATACAAACGACAGGGGAAAATTCACCCCTCCACTTT.

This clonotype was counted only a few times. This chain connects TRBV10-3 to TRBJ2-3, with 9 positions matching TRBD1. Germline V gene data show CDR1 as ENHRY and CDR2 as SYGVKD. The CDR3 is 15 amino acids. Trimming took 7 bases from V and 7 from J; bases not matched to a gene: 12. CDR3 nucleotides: TGTGCCATCAACCAACCGGGACAGGGTGGAAATACGCAGTATTTT. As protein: CAINQPGQGGNTQYF.

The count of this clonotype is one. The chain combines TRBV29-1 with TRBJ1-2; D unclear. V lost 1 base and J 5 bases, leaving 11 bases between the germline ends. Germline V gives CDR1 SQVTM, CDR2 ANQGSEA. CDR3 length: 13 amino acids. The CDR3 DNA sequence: TGCAGCGTTGAAGGCCTTGGAGGGTATGGCTACACCTTC. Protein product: CSVEGLGGYGYTF. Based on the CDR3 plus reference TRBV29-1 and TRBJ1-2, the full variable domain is SAVISQKPSRDICQRGTSLTIQCQVDSQVTMMFWYRQQPGQSLTLIATANQGSEATYESGFVIDKFPISRPNLTFSTLTVSNMSPEDSSIYLCSVEGLGGYGYTFGSGTRLTVV.

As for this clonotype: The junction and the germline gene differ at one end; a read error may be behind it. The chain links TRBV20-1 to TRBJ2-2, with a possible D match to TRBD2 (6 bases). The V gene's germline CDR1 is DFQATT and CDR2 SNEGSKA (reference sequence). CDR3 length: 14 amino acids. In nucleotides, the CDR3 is TGCAGTGCTAGAGACCGGGACTGGACCGGGGAGCGGTTTTTT. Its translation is CSARDRDWTGERFF.

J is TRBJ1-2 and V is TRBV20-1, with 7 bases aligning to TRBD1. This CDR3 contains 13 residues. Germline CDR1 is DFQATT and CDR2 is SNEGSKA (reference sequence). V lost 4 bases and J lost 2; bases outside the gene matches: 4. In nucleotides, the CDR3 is TGCAGTGCTAAGGGGACAGCCAACTATGGCTACACCTTC. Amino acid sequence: CSAKGTANYGYTF.

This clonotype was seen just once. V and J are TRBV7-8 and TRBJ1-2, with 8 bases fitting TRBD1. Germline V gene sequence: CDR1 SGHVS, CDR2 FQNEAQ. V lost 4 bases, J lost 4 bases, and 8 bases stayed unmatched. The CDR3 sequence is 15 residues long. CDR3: CASSSVRGRGYGYTF. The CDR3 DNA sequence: TGTGCCAGCAGCTCTGTCAGGGGGCGCGGCTATGGCTACACCTTC.

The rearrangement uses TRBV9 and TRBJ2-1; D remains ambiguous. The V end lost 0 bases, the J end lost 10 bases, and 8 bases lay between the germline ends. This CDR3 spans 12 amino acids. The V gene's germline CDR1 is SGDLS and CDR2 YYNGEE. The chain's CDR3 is CASSVDGREQFF. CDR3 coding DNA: TGTGCCAGCAGCGTAGACGGACGGGAGCAGTTCTTC.

This chain's CDR3 is CSASRSGTGKGYTF. The CDR3 bases are TGCAGTGCTAGCCGCTCCGGGACAGGGAAGGGCTACACCTTC. The chain uses TRBV20-1 and TRBJ1-2; 9 bases align to TRBD1. The CDR3 is 14 residues long. CDR1 is DFQATT, CDR2 SNEGSKA, per germline (reference sequence). V lost 3 bases, J lost 8 bases, and 10 bases stayed unmatched.

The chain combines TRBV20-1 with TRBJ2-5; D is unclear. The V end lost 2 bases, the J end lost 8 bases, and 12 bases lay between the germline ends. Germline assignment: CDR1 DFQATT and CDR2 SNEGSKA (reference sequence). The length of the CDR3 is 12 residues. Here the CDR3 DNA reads TGCAGTGCTAGAATAGCTTCCCCTACCCAGTACTTC. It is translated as CSARIASPTQYF.

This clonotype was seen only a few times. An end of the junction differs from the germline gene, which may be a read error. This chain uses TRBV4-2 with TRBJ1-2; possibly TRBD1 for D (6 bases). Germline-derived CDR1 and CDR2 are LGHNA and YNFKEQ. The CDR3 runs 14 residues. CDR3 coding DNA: TGTGTCAGCAGCCAAGGTCCAGGGGAGTTGAGCTACACCTTC. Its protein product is CVSSQGPGELSYTF.

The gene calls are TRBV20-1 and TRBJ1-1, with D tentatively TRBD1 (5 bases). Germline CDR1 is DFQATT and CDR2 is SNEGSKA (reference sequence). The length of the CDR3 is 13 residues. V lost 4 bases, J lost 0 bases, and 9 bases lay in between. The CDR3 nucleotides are TGCAGTGCTACGCGCAGGGTGAACACTGAAGCTTTCTTT. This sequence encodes CSATRRVNTEAFF.

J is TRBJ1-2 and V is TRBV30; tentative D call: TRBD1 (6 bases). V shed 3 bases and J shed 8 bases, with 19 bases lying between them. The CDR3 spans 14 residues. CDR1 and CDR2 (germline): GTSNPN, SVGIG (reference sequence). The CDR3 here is CAWRGASLSMGYTF. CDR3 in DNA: TGTGCCTGGAGGGGGGCCAGCCTGTCTATGGGCTACACCTTC.